The clone carrying this T cell receptor beta chain was recorded a few times. This specimen belongs to a study of T-cell reconstitution after alpha-beta-depleted transplantation in children. Unique molecular identifiers were incorporated into the prepared TCRbeta library. One entry per CDR3 protein results from TCRdb running MiXCR on the PCR reads. The repertoire has roughly 200,000 distinct CDR3 sequences, approximately 9% of them found once; the top ten carry over 5.5%. The V gene's germline CDR1 is DFQATT and CDR2 SNEGSKA (reference sequence). V shed 0 bases and J shed 7 bases, with 13 bases lying between them. The CDR3 is 13 residues long.

The chain employs TRBV20-1 and TRBJ2-7, with D unclear. The clonotype was recovered from a human donor who donated a stem cell graft to a child with acute lymphoblastic leukemia. The sequenced sample was PBMCs from the stem cell graft donor, obtained from the stem cell graft. DNA of the CDR3: TGCAGTGCTAGAGATCCAGTGGCTGGAGAGCAGTACTTC. Residues: CSARDPVAGEQYF.